One sample yielded the 23 T cell receptor beta chains listed below, sequenced in a study of cytomegalovirus exposure and HLA in healthy donors. The study ran its PCR with 60 Vbeta and 13 Jbeta primers. Profiled with immunoSEQ multiplex PCR; TCRdb holds only in-frame clones, not every one. The table lists about 180,000 clones, 70% to 80% of them singletons. The sequencing sample was made of PBMCs. These receptors were taken from a man aged 18-30 years in good health and CMV-seronegative.

The V gene is TRBV7-9, the J gene TRBJ2-1, with 9 bases lining up with TRBD2. CDR3 size: 18 residues. The junction had 12 bases not matched to a gene; V was cut back by 5 bases and J by 1 base. Germline V gene lookup returns CDR1 SEHNR and CDR2 FQNEAQ (reference sequence). The CDR3 coding sequence is TGTGCCAGCAGCGCCTATAGCGGGAGATTAGGGTCCTACAATGAGCAGTTCTTC. Amino acid sequence: CASSAYSGRLGSYNEQFF.

This clone was detected only a few times. V usage is TRBV6-4 and J usage is TRBJ2-3; 10 bases match TRBD1. Germline loops: CDR1 MRHNA, CDR2 SNTAGT. CDR3 length equals 15 residues. The V gene end was trimmed by 4 bases and the J gene end by 1 base; junction bases not matched to a gene: 2. The CDR3 here is CASSGGTGGTDTQYF. The CDR3 region has the DNA TGTGCCAGCAGTGGAGGGACAGGGGGCACAGATACGCAGTATTTT.

The genes are TRBV2 and TRBJ1-1; D might be TRBD1 (5 bases). Germline V CDR1 and CDR2: SNHLY, FYNNEI. V was cut by 11 bases and J by 0 bases, with 16 bases left in between. The CDR3 runs 14 residues. The CDR3 is CAGAAGMMNTEAFF. Written as DNA, the CDR3 is TGTGCCGGTGCGGCAGGGATGATGAACACTGAAGCTTTCTTT.

The V call is TRBV9, the J call TRBJ2-3; 8 nucleotides agree with TRBD2. J was trimmed by 1 base and V by 3 bases; bases with no gene match: 4. The CDR3 is 15 amino acids. CDR1 SGDLS and CDR2 YYNGEE come from the germline V gene. This chain's CDR3 is CASSARGARTDTQYF. The CDR3 bases are TGTGCCAGCAGCGCGCGGGGGGCACGCACAGATACGCAGTATTTT.

V and J are TRBV5-5 and TRBJ1-3; 7 bases fit TRBD1. In germline, CDR1 is SGHKS, CDR2 YYEKEE (reference sequence). Unmatched junction bases numbered 8, after V lost 3 bases and J lost 2 bases. CDR3 length equals 16 residues. CDR3 region: CASSSTLTGTGNTIYF. CDR3 DNA sequence: TGTGCCAGCAGCTCGACACTGACAGGGACTGGAAACACCATATATTTT.

This rearrangement joins TRBV9 to TRBJ1-1; 8 bases align to TRBD1. The CDR3 has 16 amino acids. The V segment lost 0 bases and the J segment 3 bases; nucleotides outside the gene matches: 7. Per the germline V gene, CDR1 is SGDLS and CDR2 is YYNGEE. As DNA, the CDR3 is TGTGCCAGCAGCGTAGGGGCAGGGGGCATTGACACTGAAGCTTTCTTT. Amino acid sequence: CASSVGAGGIDTEAFF. The full variable domain, with the rest looked up from reference TRBV9 and TRBJ1-1, is DSGVTQTPKHLITATGQRVTLRCSPRSGDLSVYWYQQSLDQGLQFLIQYYNGEERAKGNILERFSAQQFPDLHSELNLSSLELGDSALYFCASSVGAGGIDTEAFFGQGTRLTVV.

The rearrangement uses TRBV11-1 and TRBJ2-1; unclear D gene. Trimming stripped 3 bases from V and 8 bases from J, with 8 bases between. The CDR3 extends over 12 amino acids. CDR1 SGHAT and CDR2 FQDESV come from the germline V gene (reference sequence). The CDR3 DNA reads as TGTGCCAGCAGCTTGGAGTACGATGAGCAGTTCTTC. This gives the protein CASSLEYDEQFF.

By sample share, this clone is medium-sized (0.01 to 0.1%). The chain is built from TRBV7-9 and TRBJ1-6, with D uncertain. V was pared by 10 bases and J by 7 bases, with 14 bases between. Germline V gene data show CDR1 as SEHNR and CDR2 as FQNEAQ (reference sequence). The CDR3 spans 13 residues. The CDR3, as DNA: TGTGCCAACTCGGGAGGGAGCAATTCACCCCTCCACTTT. Protein product: CANSGGSNSPLHF.

The chain recombines TRBV5-5 with TRBJ1-1; D is unclear. Looked up from germline, CDR1 is SGHKS and CDR2 is YYEKEE (reference sequence). CDR3 length: 14 amino acids. Between the trimmed V and J ends, which lost 4 bases and 0 bases, there was a span of 10 bases. CDR3 region: CASSPLPVNTEAFF. DNA of the CDR3: TGTGCCAGCAGCCCCCTCCCGGTGAACACTGAAGCTTTCTTT.

The chain employs TRBV27 and TRBJ1-1, with 9 nucleotides matching TRBD1. Germline values: CDR1 MNHEY, CDR2 SMNVEV (reference sequence). Trimming took 4 bases from V and 1 from J; bases not matched to a gene: 7. CDR3 length: 16 amino acids. CDR3 DNA: TGTGCCAGCAGTTCCCCCGGGACAGGGAGGAACACTGAAGCTTTCTTT. It specifies CASSSPGTGRNTEAFF.

The V and J genes are TRBV7-3 and TRBJ1-2; maybe TRBD1 (6 bases). The CDR3 is made up of 15 amino acids. The germline V gene encodes CDR1 SGHTA and CDR2 FQGTGA. The V end lost 5 bases, the J end lost 3 bases, and 16 bases lay between the germline ends. CDR3 region: CASSLRGGRDYGYTF. CDR3 coding DNA: TGTGCCAGCAGCCTAAGAGGGGGAAGGGACTATGGCTACACCTTC.

The chain recombines TRBV27 with TRBJ2-5, with 10 nucleotides matching TRBD2. The J call could be wrong; TRBJ2-7 is a better fit for the DNA end. CDR3 length equals 13 residues. Per the germline V gene, CDR1 is MNHEY and CDR2 is SMNVEV (reference sequence). CDR3 sequence (DNA): TGTGCCAGCAGTGGGCTAGCGGGAGTCGAGCAGTACTTC. This translates into CASSGLAGVEQYF.

This chain links TRBV30 with TRBJ1-2; 9 bases align to TRBD1. After removal of 3 bases from V and 8 bases from J, the junction contained 19 bases not matched to a gene. In germline, CDR1 is GTSNPN, CDR2 SVGIG (reference sequence). This CDR3 spans 17 amino acids. The CDR3 region is CAWSAQIHRGLGFGYTF. The CDR3 region has the DNA TGTGCCTGGAGCGCTCAAATTCACAGGGGGCTGGGGTTCGGCTACACCTTC.

This rearrangement joins TRBV7-9 to TRBJ2-1; 7 bases align to TRBD2. V lost 6 bases and J lost 10; bases outside the gene matches: 6. The CDR3 totals 12 residues. Germline loops: CDR1 SEHNR, CDR2 FQNEAQ (reference sequence). For the CDR3, the DNA is TGTGCCAGCAGTCGGACTAGTTGGGAGCAGTTCTTC. Its protein is CASSRTSWEQFF.

V and J are TRBV28 and TRBJ1-5, with a weak D call TRBD1 (5 bases). The CDR3 totals 14 residues. The germline CDR1 and CDR2 sequences are MDHEN and SYDVKM. V lost 5 bases and J lost 2, with 10 bases in between. The CDR3 is CASSRGGGNQPQHF. For the CDR3, the DNA is TGTGCCAGCAGTAGAGGAGGGGGCAATCAGCCCCAGCATTTT.

The DNA for the CDR3 is TGTGCCAGCAGCTTGGGTCGGCAGGGGGTTCCCCAAGAGACCCAGTACTTC. This encodes CASSLGRQGVPQETQYF. The chain carries TRBV5-6 and TRBJ2-5; TRBD1 aligns across 7 bases. V gave up 0 bases and J gave up 1 base; unmatched junction bases: 9. Looked up from germline, CDR1 is SGHDT and CDR2 is YYEEEE. CDR3 length: 17 amino acids. Using reference TRBV5-6 and TRBJ2-5 for the parts outside the CDR3, the full variable domain is DAGVTQSPTHLIKTRGQQVTLRCSPKSGHDTVSWYQQALGQGPQFIFQYYEEEERQRGNFPDRFSGHQFPNYSSELNVNALLLGDSALYLCASSLGRQGVPQETQYFGPGTRLLVL.

The CDR3 here is CASSSSPGRLGSPLHF. The CDR3 nucleotides read TGTGCCAGCAGCTCCTCGCCAGGGAGGCTGGGTTCACCCCTCCACTTT. This chain joins TRBV7-2 and TRBJ1-6, with a tentative D call TRBD1 (5 bases). With 4 bases removed from V and 9 bases from J, the gap between germline ends came to 19 bases. This CDR3 has 16 residues. CDR1 SGHTA and CDR2 FQGNSA come from the germline V gene.

V gene TRBV18 combines with J gene TRBJ1-2, with D perhaps TRBD1 (6 bases). Germline-derived CDR1 and CDR2 are KGHSH and LQKENI. The V end was cut by 3 bases, the J end by 2 bases, with 7 bases between. This CDR3 contains 13 residues. CDR3 sequence: CASSPGANYGYTF. In DNA form, the CDR3 reads TGTGCCAGCTCACCGGGGGCGAACTATGGCTACACCTTC.

This chain uses TRBV5-1 with TRBJ1-1; D unclear. The CDR3 runs 15 residues. Looked up from germline, CDR1 is SGHRS and CDR2 is YFSETQ. V was cut by 0 bases and J by 1 base, with 10 bases left in between. The CDR3, as DNA: TGCGCCAGCAGCTTGGGCCGAGGGAGGAACACTGAAGCTTTCTTT. Residues: CASSLGRGRNTEAFF.

V and J are TRBV5-4 and TRBJ1-2; 10 nucleotides match TRBD1. Germline CDR1 and CDR2: SGHNT and YYREEE (reference sequence). The CDR3 covers 17 residues. The V and J ends lost 3 bases and 5 bases, in that order; junction bases with no gene match: 13. The CDR3 here is CASSWGGGQGDRYGYTF. Written as DNA, the CDR3 is TGTGCCAGCAGCTGGGGGGGTGGACAGGGGGATCGGTATGGCTACACCTTC.

This clone showed up just once. V and J are TRBV6-5 and TRBJ1-1; TRBD1 might be the D (6 bases). The germline V and J ends were trimmed by 0 bases and 4 bases, with 12 bases remaining between them. CDR1 and CDR2 (germline): MNHEY, SVGAGI. This CDR3 is 15 amino acids long. This chain's CDR3 is CASSYSLQGGTEAFF. CDR3 sequence (DNA): TGTGCCAGCAGTTACTCTTTACAGGGTGGCACTGAAGCTTTCTTT.

This chain joins TRBV5-5 and TRBJ1-1; D unresolved. In germline, CDR1 is SGHKS, CDR2 YYEKEE (reference sequence). V lost 4 bases, J lost 0 bases, and 7 bases lay in between. The CDR3 runs 13 residues. CDR3 nucleotide sequence: TGTGCCAGCAGCCGGGTGTTGAACACTGAAGCTTTCTTT. Translated: CASSRVLNTEAFF.

This clone has more than one count but fewer than ten. The chain is built from TRBV29-1 and TRBJ2-1, with 7 bases identical to TRBD1. The germline gives CDR1 SQVTM, CDR2 ANQGSEA. V shed 7 bases, J shed 9 bases, and the junction held 9 bases outside the gene matches. The CDR3 loop spans 12 amino acids. The CDR3 is CSAIRQGSEQFF. Written as DNA, the CDR3 is TGCAGCGCTATTCGACAGGGTTCTGAGCAGTTCTTC.